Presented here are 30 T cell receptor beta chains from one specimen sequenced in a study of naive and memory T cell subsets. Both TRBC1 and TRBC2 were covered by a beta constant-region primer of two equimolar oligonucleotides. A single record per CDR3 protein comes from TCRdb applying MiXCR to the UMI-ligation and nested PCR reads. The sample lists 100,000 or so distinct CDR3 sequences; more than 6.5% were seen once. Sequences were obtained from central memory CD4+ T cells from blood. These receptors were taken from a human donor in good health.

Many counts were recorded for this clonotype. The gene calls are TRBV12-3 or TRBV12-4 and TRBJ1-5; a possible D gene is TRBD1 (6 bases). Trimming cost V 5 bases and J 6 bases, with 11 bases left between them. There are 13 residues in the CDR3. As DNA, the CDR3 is TGTGCCAGCAGTCAACAGGGCCCTCAGCCCCAGCATTTT. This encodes CASSQQGPQPQHF.

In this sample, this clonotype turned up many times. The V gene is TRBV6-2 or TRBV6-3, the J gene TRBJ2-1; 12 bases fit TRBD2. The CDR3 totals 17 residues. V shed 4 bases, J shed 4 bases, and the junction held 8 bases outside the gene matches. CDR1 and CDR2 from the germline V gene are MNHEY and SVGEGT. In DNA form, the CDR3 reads TGTGCCAGCAGTTCCCGCGGACTAGCGGGGCCGTACAATGAGCAGTTCTTC. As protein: CASSSRGLAGPYNEQFF.

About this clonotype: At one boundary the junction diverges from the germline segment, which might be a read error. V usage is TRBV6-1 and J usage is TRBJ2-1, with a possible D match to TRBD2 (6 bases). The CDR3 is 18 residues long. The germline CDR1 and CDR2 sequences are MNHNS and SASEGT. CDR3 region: CDSRSDLSGGAHHNEQFF. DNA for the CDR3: TGTGACAGCAGGAGCGACCTTAGCGGAGGGGCCCACCACAATGAGCAGTTCTTC.

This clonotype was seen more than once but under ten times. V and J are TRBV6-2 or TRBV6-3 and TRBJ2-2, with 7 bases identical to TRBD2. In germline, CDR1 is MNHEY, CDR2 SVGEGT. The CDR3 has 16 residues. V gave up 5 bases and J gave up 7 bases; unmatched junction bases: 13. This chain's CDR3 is CASSRPAGVGGGELFF. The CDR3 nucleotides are TGTGCCAGCAGTCGCCCCGCGGGAGTCGGCGGCGGGGAGCTGTTTTTT.

CDR3 sequence reads: CASSLSGARSYEQYF. CDR3 DNA: TGTGCCAGCAGCTTATCGGGGGCGCGATCCTACGAGCAGTACTTC. V gene TRBV7-2 combines with J gene TRBJ2-7; D may match TRBD1 or TRBD2 (6 bases each). The CDR3 loop spans 15 amino acids. The germline gives CDR1 SGHTA, CDR2 FQGNSA. Trimming removed 2 bases from V and 1 base from J, with 12 bases in between.

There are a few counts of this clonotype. The CDR3 nucleotides read TGTGCCAGCGGCGGGGGAGGGGCCAACGTCCTGACTTTC. It encodes CASGGGGANVLTF. This rearrangement joins TRBV28 to TRBJ2-6, with 7 bases matching TRBD2. From germline, CDR1 is MDHEN and CDR2 SYDVKM. J was trimmed by 4 bases and V by 8 bases; bases with no gene match: 2. There are 13 residues in the CDR3.

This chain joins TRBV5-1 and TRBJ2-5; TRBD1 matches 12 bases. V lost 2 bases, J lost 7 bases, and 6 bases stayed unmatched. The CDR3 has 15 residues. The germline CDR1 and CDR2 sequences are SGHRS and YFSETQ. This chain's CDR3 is CASSLGDRGLVTQYF. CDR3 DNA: TGCGCCAGCAGCTTAGGGGACAGGGGGCTGGTGACCCAGTACTTC. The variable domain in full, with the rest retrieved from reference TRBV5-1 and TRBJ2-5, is KAGVTQTPRYLIKTRGQQVTLSCSPISGHRSVSWYQQTPGQGLQFLFEYFSETQRNKGNFPGRFSGRQFSNSRSEMNVSTLELGDSALYLCASSLGDRGLVTQYFGPGTRLLVL.

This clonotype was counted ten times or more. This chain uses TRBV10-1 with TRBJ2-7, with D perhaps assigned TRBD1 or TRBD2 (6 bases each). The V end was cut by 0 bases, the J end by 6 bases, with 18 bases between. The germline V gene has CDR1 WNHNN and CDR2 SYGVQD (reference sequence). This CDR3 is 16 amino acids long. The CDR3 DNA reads TGCGCCAGCAGTGAGTCGATGGAGGGGGTTAGGAGCGAGCAGTACTTC. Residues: CASSESMEGVRSEQYF.

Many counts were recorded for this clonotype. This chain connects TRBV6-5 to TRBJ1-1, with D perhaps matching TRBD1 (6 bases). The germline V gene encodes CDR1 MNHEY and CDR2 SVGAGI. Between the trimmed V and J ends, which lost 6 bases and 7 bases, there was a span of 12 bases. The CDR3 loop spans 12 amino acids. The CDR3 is CASRRTGNEAFF. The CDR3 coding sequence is TGTGCCAGCAGACGCACAGGGAATGAAGCTTTCTTT.

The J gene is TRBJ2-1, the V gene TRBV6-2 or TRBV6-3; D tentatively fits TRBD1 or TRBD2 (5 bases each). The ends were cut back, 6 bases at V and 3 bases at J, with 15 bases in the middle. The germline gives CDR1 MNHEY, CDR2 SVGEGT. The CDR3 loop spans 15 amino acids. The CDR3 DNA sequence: TGTGCCAGCAGAGGCGCATGGGGGTTCTACAATGAGCAGTTCTTC. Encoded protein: CASRGAWGFYNEQFF.

The DNA for the CDR3 is TGTGCCAGCAGCCAAGAGTTTACAGCGGGAGGGTACAATGAGCAGTTCTTC. Protein product: CASSQEFTAGGYNEQFF. V gene TRBV3-1 combines with J gene TRBJ2-1, with TRBD2 matching 10 bases. V trimming: 0 bases; J trimming: 4 bases; junction bases outside the gene matches: 6. Germline loops: CDR1 LGHDT, CDR2 YNNKEL (reference sequence). The CDR3 has 17 amino acids.

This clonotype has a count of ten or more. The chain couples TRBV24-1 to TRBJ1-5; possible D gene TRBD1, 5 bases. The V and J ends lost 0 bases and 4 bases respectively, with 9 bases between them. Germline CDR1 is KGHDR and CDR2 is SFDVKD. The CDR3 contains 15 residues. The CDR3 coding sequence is TGTGCCACCAGTGATTTGAGGGACTCTAATCAGCCCCAGCATTTT. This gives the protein CATSDLRDSNQPQHF.

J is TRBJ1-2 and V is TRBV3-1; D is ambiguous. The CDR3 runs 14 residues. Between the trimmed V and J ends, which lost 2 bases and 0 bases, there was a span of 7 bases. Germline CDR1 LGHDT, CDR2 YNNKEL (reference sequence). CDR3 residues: CASSQLTPNYGYTF. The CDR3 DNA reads TGTGCCAGCAGCCAACTTACACCTAACTATGGCTACACCTTC.

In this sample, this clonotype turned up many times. Here the CDR3 reads CSASILRDGMSEQYF. The CDR3 nucleotides read TGCAGTGCCAGCATACTCCGGGACGGCATGTCCGAGCAGTACTTC. The chain carries TRBV20-1 and TRBJ2-7, with D tentatively TRBD1 or TRBD2 (5 bases each). CDR1 is DFQATT and CDR2 is SNEGSKA in the germline V gene (reference sequence). The CDR3 runs to 15 residues. The V end was cut by 6 bases, the J end by 6 bases, with 24 bases between.

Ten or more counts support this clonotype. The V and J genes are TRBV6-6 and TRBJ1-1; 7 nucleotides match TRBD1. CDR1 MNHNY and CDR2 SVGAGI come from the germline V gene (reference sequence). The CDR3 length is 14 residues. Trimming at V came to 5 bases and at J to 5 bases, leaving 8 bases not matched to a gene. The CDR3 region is CASSNQGGGTEAFF. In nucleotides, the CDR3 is TGTGCCAGCAGTAACCAGGGGGGGGGGACTGAAGCTTTCTTT.

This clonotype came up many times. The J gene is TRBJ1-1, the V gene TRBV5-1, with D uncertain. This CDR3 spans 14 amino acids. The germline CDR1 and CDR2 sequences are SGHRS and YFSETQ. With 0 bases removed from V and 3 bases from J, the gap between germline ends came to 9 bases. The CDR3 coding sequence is TGCGCCAGCAGCTTGGGACAAACCTACACTGAAGCTTTCTTT. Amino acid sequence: CASSLGQTYTEAFF.

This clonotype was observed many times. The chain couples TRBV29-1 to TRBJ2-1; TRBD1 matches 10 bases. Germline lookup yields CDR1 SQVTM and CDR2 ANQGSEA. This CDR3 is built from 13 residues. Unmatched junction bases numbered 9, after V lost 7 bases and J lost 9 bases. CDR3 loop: CSGGDRGFSEQFF. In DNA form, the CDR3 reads TGCAGCGGAGGGGACAGGGGTTTTAGTGAGCAGTTCTTC.

The CDR3 reads CATSATGTGERDTQYF. The CDR3 bases are TGTGCCACCAGTGCTACCGGGACAGGGGAAAGAGATACGCAGTATTTT. This sequence joins TRBV24-1 and TRBJ2-3; 10 bases are a match to TRBD1. This CDR3 spans 16 amino acids. The trim removed 5 bases at V and 5 bases at J, leaving 9 bases unmatched. Germline CDR1 reads KGHDR; CDR2 reads SFDVKD.

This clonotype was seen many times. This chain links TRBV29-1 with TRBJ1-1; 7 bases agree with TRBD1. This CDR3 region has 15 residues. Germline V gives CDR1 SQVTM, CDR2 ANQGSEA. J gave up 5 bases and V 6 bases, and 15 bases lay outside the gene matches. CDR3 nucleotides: TGCAGCGTCCCAGAACCCCAGGGGGGGATGACTGAAGCTTTCTTT. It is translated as CSVPEPQGGMTEAFF.

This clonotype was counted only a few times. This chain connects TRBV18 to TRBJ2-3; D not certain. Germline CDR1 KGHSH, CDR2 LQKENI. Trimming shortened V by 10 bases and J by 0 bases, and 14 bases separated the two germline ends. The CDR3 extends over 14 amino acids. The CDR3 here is CAIRTIASTDTQYF. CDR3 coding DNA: TGTGCCATCCGCACTATTGCTAGCACAGATACGCAGTATTTT. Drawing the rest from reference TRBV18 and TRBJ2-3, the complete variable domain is NAGVMQNPRHLVRRRGQEARLRCSPMKGHSHVYWYRQLPEEGLKFMVYLQKENIIDESGMPKERFSAEFPKEGPSILRIQQVVRGDSAAYFCAIRTIASTDTQYFGPGTRLTVL.

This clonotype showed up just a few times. This CDR3 reads CASSYSDSYYEQYF. CDR3 bases: TGTGCCAGCAGTTACTCTGACAGTTACTACGAGCAGTACTTC. The chain employs TRBV6-6 and TRBJ2-7; the D gene is possibly TRBD1 (5 bases). With 0 bases removed from V and 3 bases from J, the gap between germline ends came to 9 bases. The CDR3 totals 14 residues. CDR1 MNHNY and CDR2 SVGAGI come from the germline V gene (reference sequence).

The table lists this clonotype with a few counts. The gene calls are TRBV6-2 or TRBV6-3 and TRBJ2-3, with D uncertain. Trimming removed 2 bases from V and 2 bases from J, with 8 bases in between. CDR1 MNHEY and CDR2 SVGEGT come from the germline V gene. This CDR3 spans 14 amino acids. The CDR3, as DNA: TGTGCCAGCAGTTACCAGCGCCCCACAGATACGCAGTATTTT. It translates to CASSYQRPTDTQYF.

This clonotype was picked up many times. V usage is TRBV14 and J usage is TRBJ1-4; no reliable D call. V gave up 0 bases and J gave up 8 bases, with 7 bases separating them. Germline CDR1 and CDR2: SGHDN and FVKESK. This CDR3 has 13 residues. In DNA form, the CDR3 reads TGTGCCAGCAGCCAAGATCGAGGGGAAAAACTGTTTTTT. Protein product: CASSQDRGEKLFF.

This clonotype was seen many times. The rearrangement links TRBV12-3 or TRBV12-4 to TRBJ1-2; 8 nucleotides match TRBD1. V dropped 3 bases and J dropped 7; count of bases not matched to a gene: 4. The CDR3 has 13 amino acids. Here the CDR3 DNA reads TGTGCCAGCAGTTTTGGACAGGGAAGTGGCTACACCTTC. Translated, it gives CASSFGQGSGYTF.

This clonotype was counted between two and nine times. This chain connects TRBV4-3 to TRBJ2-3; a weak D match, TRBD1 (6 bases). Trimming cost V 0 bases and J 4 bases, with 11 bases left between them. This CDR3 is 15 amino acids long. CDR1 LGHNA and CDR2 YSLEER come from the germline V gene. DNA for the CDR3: TGCGCCAGCAGCCAAGATTCGCAGGGGTCAGATACGCAGTATTTT. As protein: CASSQDSQGSDTQYF.

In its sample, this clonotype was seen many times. The CDR3 bases are TGTGCCAGCAGTGAAGAGAGGCCAGGGGGCCGCTATGGCTACACCTTC. This gives the protein CASSEERPGGRYGYTF. V usage is TRBV6-1 and J usage is TRBJ1-2, with 8 bases that match TRBD1. The J segment lost 4 bases and the V segment lost 1 base, leaving 8 bases of the junction unmatched. CDR1 is MNHNS, CDR2 SASEGT, per germline. This CDR3 spans 16 amino acids.

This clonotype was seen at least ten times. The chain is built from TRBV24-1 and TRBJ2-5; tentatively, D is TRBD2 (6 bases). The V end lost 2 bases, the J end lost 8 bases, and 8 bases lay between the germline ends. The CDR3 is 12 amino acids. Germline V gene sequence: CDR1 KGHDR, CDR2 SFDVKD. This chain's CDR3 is CATSDWGDTQYF. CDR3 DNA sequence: TGTGCCACCAGTGATTGGGGGGATACCCAGTACTTC.

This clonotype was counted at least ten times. The CDR3 DNA is TGTGCCAGCAGCTTGCACAAGTCCGAGCAGTACTTC. Encoded protein: CASSLHKSEQYF. The chain combines TRBV7-2 with TRBJ2-7; D uncertain. The germline gives CDR1 SGHTA, CDR2 FQGNSA. The CDR3 is made up of 12 amino acids. V was trimmed by 3 bases and J by 6 bases, leaving 9 bases between them.

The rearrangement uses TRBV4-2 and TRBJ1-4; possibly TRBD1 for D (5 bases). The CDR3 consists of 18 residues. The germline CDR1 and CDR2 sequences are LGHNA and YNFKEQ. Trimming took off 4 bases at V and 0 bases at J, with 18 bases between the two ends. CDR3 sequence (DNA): TGTGCCAGCAGCCGGAGACCGAGGGACGGCGCAACTAATGAAAAACTGTTTTTT. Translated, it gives CASSRRPRDGATNEKLFF.

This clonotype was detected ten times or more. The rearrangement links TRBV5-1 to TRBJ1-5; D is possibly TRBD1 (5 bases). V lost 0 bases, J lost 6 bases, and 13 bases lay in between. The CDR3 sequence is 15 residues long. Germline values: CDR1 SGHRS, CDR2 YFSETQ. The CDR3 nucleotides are TGCGCCAGCAGCTTGGAGGGGAAGACGTTTCAGCCCCAGCATTTT. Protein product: CASSLEGKTFQPQHF. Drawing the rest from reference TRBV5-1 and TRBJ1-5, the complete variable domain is KAGVTQTPRYLIKTRGQQVTLSCSPISGHRSVSWYQQTPGQGLQFLFEYFSETQRNKGNFPGRFSGRQFSNSRSEMNVSTLELGDSALYLCASSLEGKTFQPQHFGDGTRLSIL.